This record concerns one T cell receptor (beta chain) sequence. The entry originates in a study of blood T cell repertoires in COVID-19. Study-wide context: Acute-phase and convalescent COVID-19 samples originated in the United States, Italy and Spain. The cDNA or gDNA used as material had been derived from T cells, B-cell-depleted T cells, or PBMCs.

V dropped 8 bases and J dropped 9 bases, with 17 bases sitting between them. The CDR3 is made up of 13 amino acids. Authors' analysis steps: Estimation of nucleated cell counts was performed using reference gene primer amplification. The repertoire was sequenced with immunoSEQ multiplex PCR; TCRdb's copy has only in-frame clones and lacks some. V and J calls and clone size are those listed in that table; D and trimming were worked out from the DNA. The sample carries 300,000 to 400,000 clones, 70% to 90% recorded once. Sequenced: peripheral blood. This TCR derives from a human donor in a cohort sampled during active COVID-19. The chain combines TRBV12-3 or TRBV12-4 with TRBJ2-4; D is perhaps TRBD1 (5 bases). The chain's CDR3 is CASRAAGLVIQYF. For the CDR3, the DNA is TGTGCCAGCCGCGCCGCAGGGCTGGTCATTCAGTACTTC.